The next 10 T cell receptor beta chains were all read from a single sample in a study of early T cells in non-severe SARS-CoV-2 infection (dated by TCRdb to the early 2020s). Libraries were prepared through 5' RACE. The listed sequencing device is NextSeq 500. TCRdb took the public reads, trimmed them with fastp at Q25, ran MiXCR for clone calling and kept in-frame beta chains. Records with the same CDR3 protein are collapsed into one entry carrying the most frequent genes and DNA. A total of around 83,000 distinct CDR3 sequences appear in this sample, about 12% of them only once. Under 4.5% of the sample is taken by the ten largest. The sequenced sample was whole blood, obtained at baseline. Receptor source: an adult who was a healthcare worker with PCR-confirmed SARS-CoV-2 infection or an uninfected control (not recorded which).

The sample holds many counts of this clonotype. The chain employs TRBV5-1 and TRBJ2-1; D perhaps matches TRBD2 (6 bases). The germline V gene encodes CDR1 SGHRS and CDR2 YFSETQ. The CDR3 spans 14 residues. The V gene lost 7 bases and the J gene lost 6 bases, with 17 bases spanning the gap. In DNA form, the CDR3 reads TGCGCCAGCGAGGAGGGGACCCGGCCCAATGAGCAGTTCTTC. As protein: CASEEGTRPNEQFF.

This clonotype was counted a few times. The V gene is TRBV2, the J gene TRBJ1-6; the D is unclear. The CDR3 length is 14 residues. The germline V gene has CDR1 SNHLY and CDR2 FYNNEI. V lost 0 bases and J 7 bases, leaving 7 bases between the germline ends. CDR3 coding DNA: TGTGCCAGCAGTGAAGCGGGCCCCAATTCACCCCTCCACTTT. It translates to CASSEAGPNSPLHF.

The chain recombines TRBV12-3 or TRBV12-4 with TRBJ2-7; the D gene is possibly TRBD1 (6 bases). The CDR3 contains 12 residues. Trimming cost V 6 bases and J 3 bases, with 9 bases left between them. CDR3 sequence (DNA): TGTGCCAGCAGCCGGGACAACTACGAGCAGTACTTC. It encodes CASSRDNYEQYF.

This clonotype occurred a few times. The chain links TRBV24-1 to TRBJ2-1, with 7 bases that match TRBD2. CDR1 KGHDR and CDR2 SFDVKD come from the germline V gene. The CDR3 length is 16 residues. The ends lost 9 bases at V and 0 bases at J; junction bases unmatched: 10. The CDR3 nucleotides are TGTGCCACCGGGGAGGGGTCCCGGAGCTCCTACAATGAGCAGTTCTTC. As protein: CATGEGSRSSYNEQFF.

This clonotype was seen ten or more times. The chain is built from TRBV4-1 and TRBJ1-1, with 10 positions matching TRBD1. Germline V gene lookup returns CDR1 MGHRA and CDR2 YSYEKL. This CDR3 spans 17 amino acids. V was clipped by 0 bases and J by 4 bases; unmatched bases: 8. The CDR3 loop reads CASSQEPPTGGTTEAFF. In DNA, the CDR3 is TGCGCCAGCAGCCAAGAACCGCCGACAGGGGGCACCACTGAAGCTTTCTTT.

This clonotype was counted many times. The chain carries TRBV7-9 and TRBJ1-1; weak D call: TRBD1 (6 bases). Trimming shortened V by 5 bases and J by 11 bases, and 27 bases separated the two germline ends. This CDR3 is 16 amino acids long. The V gene's germline CDR1 is SEHNR and CDR2 FQNEAQ (reference sequence). CDR3 nucleotides: TGTGCCAGCAGCCCTCCCCAGAGGGGGGGATCCATTTGGGCTTTCTTT. This sequence encodes CASSPPQRGGSIWAFF.

This CDR3 is CAISDRGPMNTEAFF. Written as DNA, the CDR3 is TGTGCCATCAGCGACAGGGGGCCTATGAACACTGAAGCTTTCTTT. The chain uses TRBV10-3 and TRBJ1-1; 10 nucleotides match TRBD1. CDR1 ENHRY and CDR2 SYGVKD come from the germline V gene. The ends lost 6 bases at V and 0 bases at J; junction bases unmatched: 4. The CDR3 sequence is 15 residues long.

This clonotype was picked up a small number of times. The V and J genes are TRBV7-8 and TRBJ2-5, with TRBD1 identical over 12 bases. The CDR3 is 17 amino acids. Germline loops: CDR1 SGHVS, CDR2 FQNEAQ. V shed 5 bases and J 7 bases; nucleotides not matched to a gene: 14. CDR3 nucleotides: TGTGCCAGCAGCCCCCCCGGGGACAGGGGGCTAGTGGGGACCCAGTACTTC. This sequence encodes CASSPPGDRGLVGTQYF.

This clonotype turned up a few times. The chain combines TRBV23-1 with TRBJ2-3; unclear D gene. TRBV23-1 is an ORF for which the function is uncertain. Trimming pared 4 bases from V and 2 bases from J, leaving 22 bases between. CDR3 size: 18 residues. In DNA form, the CDR3 reads TGCGCCAGCAGTCCTCCAAAGACCCAAGACGGCTTCACAGATACGCAGTATTTT. Translation gives CASSPPKTQDGFTDTQYF.

This clonotype has only a few counts. The chain is built from TRBV12-3 or TRBV12-4 and TRBJ1-5; the D gene is possibly TRBD1 (6 bases). V was pared by 4 bases and J by 5 bases, with 12 bases between. This CDR3 comprises 14 residues. The CDR3 nucleotides read TGTGCCAGCAGTTCCAGGGGTTGGGATCAGCCCCAGCATTTT. It codes for CASSSRGWDQPQHF.